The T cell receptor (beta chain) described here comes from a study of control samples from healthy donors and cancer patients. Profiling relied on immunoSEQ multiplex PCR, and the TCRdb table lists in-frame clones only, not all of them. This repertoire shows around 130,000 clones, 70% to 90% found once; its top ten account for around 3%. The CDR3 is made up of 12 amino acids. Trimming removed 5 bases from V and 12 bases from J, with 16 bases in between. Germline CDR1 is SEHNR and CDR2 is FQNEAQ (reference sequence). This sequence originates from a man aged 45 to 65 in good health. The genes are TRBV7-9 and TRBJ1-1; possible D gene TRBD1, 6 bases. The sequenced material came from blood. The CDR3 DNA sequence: TGTGCCAGCAGCGCCTTGGGCAGGGGAACTTTCTTT. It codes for CASSALGRGTFF.